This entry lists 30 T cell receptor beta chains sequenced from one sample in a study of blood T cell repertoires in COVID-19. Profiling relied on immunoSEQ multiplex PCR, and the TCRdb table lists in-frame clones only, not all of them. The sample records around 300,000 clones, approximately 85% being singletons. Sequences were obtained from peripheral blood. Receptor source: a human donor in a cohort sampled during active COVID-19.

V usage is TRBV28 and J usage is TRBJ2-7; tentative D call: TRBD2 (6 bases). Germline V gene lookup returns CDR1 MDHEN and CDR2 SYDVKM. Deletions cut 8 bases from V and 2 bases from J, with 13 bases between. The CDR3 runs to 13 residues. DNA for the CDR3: TGTGCCAGCGGGCGGGGAATCACCTACGAGCAGTACTTC. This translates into CASGRGITYEQYF.

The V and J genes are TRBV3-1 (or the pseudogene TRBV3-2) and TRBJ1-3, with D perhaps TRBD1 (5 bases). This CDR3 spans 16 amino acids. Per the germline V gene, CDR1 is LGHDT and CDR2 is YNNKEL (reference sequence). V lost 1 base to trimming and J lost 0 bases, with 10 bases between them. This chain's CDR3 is CASSQAQGNSGNTIYF. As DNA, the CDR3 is TGTGCCAGCAGCCAAGCCCAGGGTAACTCTGGAAACACCATATATTTT.

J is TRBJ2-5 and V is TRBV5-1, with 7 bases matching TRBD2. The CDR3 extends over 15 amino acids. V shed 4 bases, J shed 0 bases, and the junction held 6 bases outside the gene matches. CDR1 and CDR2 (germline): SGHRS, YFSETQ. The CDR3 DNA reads TGCGCCAGCAGCCCCGGGGGAGGGTACCAAGAGACCCAGTACTTC. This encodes CASSPGGGYQETQYF.

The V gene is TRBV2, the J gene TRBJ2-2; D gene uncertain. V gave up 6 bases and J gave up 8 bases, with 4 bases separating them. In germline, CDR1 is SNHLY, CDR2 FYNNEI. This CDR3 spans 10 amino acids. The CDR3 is CASRLGELFF. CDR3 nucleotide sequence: TGTGCCAGCAGGCTAGGGGAGCTGTTTTTT.

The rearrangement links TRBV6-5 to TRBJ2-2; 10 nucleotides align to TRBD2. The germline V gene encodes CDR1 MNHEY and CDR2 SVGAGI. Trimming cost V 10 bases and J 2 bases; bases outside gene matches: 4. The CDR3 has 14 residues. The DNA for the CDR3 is TGTGCCATCGGACTAGCGGTAAACACCGGGGAGCTGTTTTTT. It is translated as CAIGLAVNTGELFF.

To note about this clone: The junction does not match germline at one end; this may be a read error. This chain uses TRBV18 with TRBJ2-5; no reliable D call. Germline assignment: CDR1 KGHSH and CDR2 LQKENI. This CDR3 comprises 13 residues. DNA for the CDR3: TGTGCCAGCTCCCCACGTTCCCTGGAGACCCAGTACTTC. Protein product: CASSPRSLETQYF. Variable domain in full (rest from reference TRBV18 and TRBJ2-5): NAGVMQNPRHLVRRRGQEARLRCSPMKGHSHVYWYRQLPEEGLKFMVYLQKENIIDESGMPKERFSAEFPKEGPSILRIQQVVRGDSAAYFCASSPRSLETQYFGPGTRLLVL.

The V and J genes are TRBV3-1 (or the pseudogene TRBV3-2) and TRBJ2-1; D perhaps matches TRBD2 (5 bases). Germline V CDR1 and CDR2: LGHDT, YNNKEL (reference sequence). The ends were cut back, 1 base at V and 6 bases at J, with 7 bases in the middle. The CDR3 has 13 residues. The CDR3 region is CASSQAGVNEQFF. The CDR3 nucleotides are TGTGCCAGCAGCCAAGCCGGGGTCAATGAGCAGTTCTTC.

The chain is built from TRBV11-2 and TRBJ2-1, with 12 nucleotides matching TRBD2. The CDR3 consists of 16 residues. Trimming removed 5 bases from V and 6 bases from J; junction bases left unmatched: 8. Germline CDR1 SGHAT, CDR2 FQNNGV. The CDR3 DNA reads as TGTGCCAGCAGCCAAGAGCTAGCGGGGGGGACCAATGAGCAGTTCTTC. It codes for CASSQELAGGTNEQFF.

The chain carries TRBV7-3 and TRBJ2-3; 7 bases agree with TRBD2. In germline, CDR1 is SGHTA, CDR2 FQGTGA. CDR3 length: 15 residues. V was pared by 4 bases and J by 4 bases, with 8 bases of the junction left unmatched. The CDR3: CASSSQRGRSDTQYF. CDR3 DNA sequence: TGTGCCAGCAGCTCCCAGCGGGGTCGGTCAGATACGCAGTATTTT.

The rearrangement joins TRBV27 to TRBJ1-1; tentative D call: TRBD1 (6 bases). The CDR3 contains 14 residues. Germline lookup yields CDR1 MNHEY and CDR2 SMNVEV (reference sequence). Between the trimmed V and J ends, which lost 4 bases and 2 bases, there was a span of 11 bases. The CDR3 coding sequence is TGTGCCAGCAGTTCCGGGGGGCTAAACACTGAAGCTTTCTTT. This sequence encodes CASSSGGLNTEAFF.

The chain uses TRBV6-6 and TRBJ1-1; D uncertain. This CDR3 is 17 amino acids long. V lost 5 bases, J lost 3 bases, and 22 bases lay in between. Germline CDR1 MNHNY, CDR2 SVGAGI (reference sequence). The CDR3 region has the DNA TGTGCCAGCAGTCCGGTGTGGTCCTCCTTTCCGGACACTGAAGCTTTCTTT. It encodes CASSPVWSSFPDTEAFF.

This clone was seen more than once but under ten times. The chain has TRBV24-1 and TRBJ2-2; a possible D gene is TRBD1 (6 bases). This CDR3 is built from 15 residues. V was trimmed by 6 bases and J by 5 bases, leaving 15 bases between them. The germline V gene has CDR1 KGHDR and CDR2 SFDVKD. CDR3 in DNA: TGTGCCACCAGTATGCACAGGGTTACGACCGGGGAGCTGTTTTTT. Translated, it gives CATSMHRVTTGELFF.

The CDR3 DNA follows: TGCAGTGCTAGTGGTGCGGGGGGGAGGTTAGAGACCCAGTACTTC. It specifies CSASGAGGRLETQYF. The J gene is TRBJ2-5, the V gene TRBV20-1; 9 bases agree with TRBD2. The CDR3 length is 15 residues. V trimming: 3 bases; J trimming: 4 bases; junction bases outside the gene matches: 9. Germline V gene sequence: CDR1 DFQATT, CDR2 SNEGSKA (reference sequence).

The CDR3 region has the DNA TGCGCCAGCAGCTCGGGGATGATTGAGCAGTTCTTC. Its translation: CASSSGMIEQFF. The chain joins TRBV5-1 to TRBJ2-1, with D maybe TRBD2 (5 bases). This CDR3 has 12 residues. Trimming removed 3 bases at V and 9 bases at J, with 10 bases between. Germline V CDR1 and CDR2: SGHRS, YFSETQ. The full variable domain, rest sourced from reference TRBV5-1 and TRBJ2-1, is KAGVTQTPRYLIKTRGQQVTLSCSPISGHRSVSWYQQTPGQGLQFLFEYFSETQRNKGNFPGRFSGRQFSNSRSEMNVSTLELGDSALYLCASSSGMIEQFFGPGTRLTVL.

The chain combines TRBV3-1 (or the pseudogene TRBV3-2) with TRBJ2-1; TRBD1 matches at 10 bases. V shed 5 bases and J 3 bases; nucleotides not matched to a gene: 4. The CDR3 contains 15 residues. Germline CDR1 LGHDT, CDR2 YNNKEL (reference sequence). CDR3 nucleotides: TGTGCCAGCAGCTCCGGGACAGGGGACTACAATGAGCAGTTCTTC. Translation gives CASSSGTGDYNEQFF.

The CDR3 spells CASSKWAEEQGRYGYTF. For the CDR3, the DNA is TGTGCCAGCAGTAAGTGGGCGGAGGAACAGGGGAGATATGGCTACACCTTC. This chain connects TRBV27 to TRBJ1-2; the match to TRBD1 covers 7 bases. Germline V lookup: CDR1 MNHEY, CDR2 SMNVEV (reference sequence). The CDR3 runs 17 residues. With V trimmed by 5 bases and J by 5 bases, 17 bases remained unmatched.

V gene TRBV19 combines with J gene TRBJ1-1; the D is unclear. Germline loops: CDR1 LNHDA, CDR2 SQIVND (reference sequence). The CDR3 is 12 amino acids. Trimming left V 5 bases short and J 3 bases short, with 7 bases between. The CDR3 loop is CASSPRDTEAFF. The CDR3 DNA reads TGTGCCAGTAGTCCCCGGGACACTGAAGCTTTCTTT.

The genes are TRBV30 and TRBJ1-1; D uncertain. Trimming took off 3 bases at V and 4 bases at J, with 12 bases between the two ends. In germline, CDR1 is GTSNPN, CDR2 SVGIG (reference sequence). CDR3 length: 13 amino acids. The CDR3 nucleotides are TGTGCCTGGAGCGTAGCGTTCGGCACTGAAGCTTTCTTT. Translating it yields CAWSVAFGTEAFF.

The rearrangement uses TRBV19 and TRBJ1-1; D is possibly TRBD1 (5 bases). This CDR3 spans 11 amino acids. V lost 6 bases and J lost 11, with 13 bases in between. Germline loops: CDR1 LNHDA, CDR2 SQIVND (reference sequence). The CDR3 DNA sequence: TGTGCCAGTAGAGAAGGGGTTATGGCTTTCTTT. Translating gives CASREGVMAFF. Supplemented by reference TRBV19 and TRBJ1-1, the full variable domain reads DGGITQSPKYLFRKEGQNVTLSCEQNLNHDAMYWYRQDPGQGLRLIYYSQIVNDFQKGDIAEGYSVSREKKESFPLTVTSAQKNPTAFYLCASREGVMAFFGQGTRLTVV.

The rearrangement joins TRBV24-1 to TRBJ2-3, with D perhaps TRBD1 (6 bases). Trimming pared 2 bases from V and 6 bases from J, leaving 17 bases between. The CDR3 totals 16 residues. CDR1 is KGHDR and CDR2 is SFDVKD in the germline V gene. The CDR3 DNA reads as TGTGCCACCAGTGATTCCGCGGCCTTAGGGGGTGATACGCAGTATTTT. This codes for CATSDSAALGGDTQYF.

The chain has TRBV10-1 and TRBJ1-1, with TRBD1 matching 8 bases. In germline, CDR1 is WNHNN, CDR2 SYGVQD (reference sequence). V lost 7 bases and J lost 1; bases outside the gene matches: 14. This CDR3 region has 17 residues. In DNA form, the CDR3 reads TGCGCCAGCACTAACAGGGGGGGGGTATCGGCGAACACTGAAGCTTTCTTT. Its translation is CASTNRGGVSANTEAFF.

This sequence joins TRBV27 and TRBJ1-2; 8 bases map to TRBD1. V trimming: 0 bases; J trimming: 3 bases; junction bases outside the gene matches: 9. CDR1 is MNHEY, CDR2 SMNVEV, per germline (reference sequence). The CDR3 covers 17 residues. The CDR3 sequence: CASSLSPQTGDHYGYTF. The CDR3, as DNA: TGTGCCAGCAGTTTATCTCCTCAGACAGGGGACCACTATGGCTACACCTTC.

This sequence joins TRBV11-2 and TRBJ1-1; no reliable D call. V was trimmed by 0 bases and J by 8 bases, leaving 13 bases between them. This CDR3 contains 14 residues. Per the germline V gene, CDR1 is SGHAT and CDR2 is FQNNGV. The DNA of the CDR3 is TGTGCCAGCAGCTTAGAGATGGCGGAAACCGAAGCTTTCTTT. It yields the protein CASSLEMAETEAFF.

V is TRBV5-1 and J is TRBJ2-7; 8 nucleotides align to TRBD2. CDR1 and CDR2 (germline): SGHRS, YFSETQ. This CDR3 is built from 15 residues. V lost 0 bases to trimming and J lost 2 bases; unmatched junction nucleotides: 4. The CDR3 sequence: CASSLDGGGTYEQYF. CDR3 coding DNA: TGCGCCAGCAGCTTGGATGGCGGGGGGACCTACGAGCAGTACTTC.

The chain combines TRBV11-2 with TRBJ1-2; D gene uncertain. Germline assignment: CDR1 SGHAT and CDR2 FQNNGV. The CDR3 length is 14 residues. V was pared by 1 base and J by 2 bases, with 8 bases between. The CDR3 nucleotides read TGTGCCAGCAGCTTAGCAGGCAGAAACTATGGCTACACCTTC. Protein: CASSLAGRNYGYTF. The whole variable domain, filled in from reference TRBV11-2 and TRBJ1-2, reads EAGVAQSPRYKIIEKRQSVAFWCNPISGHATLYWYQQILGQGPKLLIQFQNNGVVDDSQLPKDRFSAERLKGVDSTLKIQPAKLEDSAVYLCASSLAGRNYGYTFGSGTRLTVV.

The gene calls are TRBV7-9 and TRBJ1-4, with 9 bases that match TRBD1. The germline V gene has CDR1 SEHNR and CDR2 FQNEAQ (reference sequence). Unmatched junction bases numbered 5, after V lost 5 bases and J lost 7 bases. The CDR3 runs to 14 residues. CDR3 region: CASSIQGAGEKLFF. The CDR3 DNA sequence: TGTGCCAGCAGCATACAGGGGGCCGGTGAAAAACTGTTTTTT.

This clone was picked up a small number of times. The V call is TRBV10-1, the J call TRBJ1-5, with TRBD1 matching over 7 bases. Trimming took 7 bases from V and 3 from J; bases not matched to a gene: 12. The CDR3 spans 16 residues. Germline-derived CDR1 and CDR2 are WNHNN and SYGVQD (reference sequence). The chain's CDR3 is CASNPAGTDFNQPQHF. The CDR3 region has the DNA TGCGCCAGCAATCCAGCCGGGACAGATTTCAATCAGCCCCAGCATTTT.

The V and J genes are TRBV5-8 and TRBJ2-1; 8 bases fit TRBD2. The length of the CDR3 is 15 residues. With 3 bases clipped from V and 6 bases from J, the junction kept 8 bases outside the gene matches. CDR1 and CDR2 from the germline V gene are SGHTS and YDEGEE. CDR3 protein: CASSWGLEVGNEQFF. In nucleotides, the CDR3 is TGTGCCAGCAGCTGGGGACTAGAGGTTGGCAATGAGCAGTTCTTC.

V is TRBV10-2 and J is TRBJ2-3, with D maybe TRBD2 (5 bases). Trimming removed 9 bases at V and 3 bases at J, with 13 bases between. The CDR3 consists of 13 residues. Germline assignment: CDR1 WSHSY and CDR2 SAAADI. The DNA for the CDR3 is TGCGCCAGTAGTTTGAGGGCTACAGATACGCAGTATTTT. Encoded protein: CASSLRATDTQYF.

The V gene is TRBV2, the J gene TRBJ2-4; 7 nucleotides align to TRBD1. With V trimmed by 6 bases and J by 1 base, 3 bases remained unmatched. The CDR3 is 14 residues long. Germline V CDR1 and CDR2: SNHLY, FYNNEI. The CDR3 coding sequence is TGTGCCAGCAGCGACAGGGCCGCCAAAAACATTCAGTACTTC. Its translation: CASSDRAAKNIQYF.